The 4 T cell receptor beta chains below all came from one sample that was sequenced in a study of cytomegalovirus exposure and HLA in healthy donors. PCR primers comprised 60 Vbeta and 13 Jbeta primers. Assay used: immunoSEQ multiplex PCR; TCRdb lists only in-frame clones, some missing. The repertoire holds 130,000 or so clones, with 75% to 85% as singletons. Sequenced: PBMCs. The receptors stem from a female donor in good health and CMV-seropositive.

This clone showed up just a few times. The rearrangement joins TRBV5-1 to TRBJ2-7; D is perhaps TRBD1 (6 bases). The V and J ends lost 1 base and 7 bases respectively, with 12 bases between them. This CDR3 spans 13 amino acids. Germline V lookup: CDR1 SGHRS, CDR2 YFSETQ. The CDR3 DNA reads TGCGCCAGCAGCTTGATGGGGGCCATTGAGCAGTACTTC. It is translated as CASSLMGAIEQYF.

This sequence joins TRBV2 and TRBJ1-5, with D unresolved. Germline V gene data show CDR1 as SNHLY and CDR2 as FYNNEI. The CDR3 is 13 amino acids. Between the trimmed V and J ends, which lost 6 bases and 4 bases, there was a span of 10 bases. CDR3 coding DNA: TGTGCCAGCAGGGAGGATTTTAATCAGCCCCAGCATTTT. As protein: CASREDFNQPQHF. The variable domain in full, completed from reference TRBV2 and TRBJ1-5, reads EPEVTQTPSHQVTQMGQEVILRCVPISNHLYFYWYRQILGQKVEFLVSFYNNEISEKSEIFDDQFSVERPDGSNFTLKIRSTKLEDSAMYFCASREDFNQPQHFGDGTRLSIL.

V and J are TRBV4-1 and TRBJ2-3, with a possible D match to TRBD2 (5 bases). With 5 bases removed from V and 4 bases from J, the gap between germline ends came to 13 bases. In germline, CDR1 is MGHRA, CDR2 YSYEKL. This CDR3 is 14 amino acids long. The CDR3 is CASSDTGSSDTQYF. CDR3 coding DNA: TGCGCCAGCAGCGATACTGGGAGTTCAGATACGCAGTATTTT.

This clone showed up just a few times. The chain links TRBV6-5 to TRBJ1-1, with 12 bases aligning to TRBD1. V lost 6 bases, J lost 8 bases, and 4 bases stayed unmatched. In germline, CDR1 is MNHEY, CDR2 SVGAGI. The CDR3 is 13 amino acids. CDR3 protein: CASSHGTGGEAFF. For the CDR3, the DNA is TGTGCCAGCAGCCACGGGACAGGGGGCGAAGCTTTCTTT.